The following is a TCR beta chain sequence with its context. The sample is drawn from a study of blood T cells in healthy people across ages. A second about 6 to 11 cycle PCR used barcoded and J-beta primers. TCRdb re-analysed the 5' RACE reads in MiXCR, keeping a single row per CDR3 protein. The data contain over 950,000 distinct CDR3 sequences, 35% to 40% of them singletons. The material sequenced was blood. The origin of this receptor is a man younger than 35 in good health.

The chain's CDR3 is CAISERAGDETQYF. The CDR3 coding sequence is TGTGCCATCAGTGAGCGCGCGGGTGACGAGACCCAGTACTTC. This chain joins TRBV10-3 and TRBJ2-5; possibly TRBD2 for D (5 bases). Trimming stripped 2 bases from V and 5 bases from J, with 12 bases between. There are 14 residues in the CDR3. Per the germline V gene, CDR1 is ENHRY and CDR2 is SYGVKD.